This T cell receptor (beta chain) was profiled in a study of shared clonotypes between healthy human individuals. Whole-study findings and limits: Between several donors, naive CD4 clonotypes were shared at a level of about 5.3%.

CDR1 is MNHEY, CDR2 SMNVEV, per germline (reference sequence). The CDR3 spans 14 residues. With 3 bases removed from V and 0 bases from J, the gap between germline ends came to 8 bases. Adult Caucasians living in Nashville, Tennessee made up all of the donors. TCRdb's copy holds only in-frame clones and misses some; the assay was immunoSEQ multiplex PCR. The sample shows over a million clones, around 76% of them seen only once. As concerns this clone: Its antigen is not identified.

The sequenced sample was memory CD4+ T cells sorted from blood. Subset here: CD45RA-negative fraction. The TCR was taken from a man aged 18-30 years in good health. The genes are TRBV27 and TRBJ1-2; D is undetermined. CDR3 sequence (DNA): TGTGCCAGCAGTTTCCGGAGATCTAACTATGGCTACACCTTC. Encoded protein: CASSFRRSNYGYTF.